One and the same sample provided the 26 T cell receptor beta chains below, sequenced in a study of blood T cell repertoires in COVID-19 (dated by TCRdb to 2018 to 2021). The library was obtained by the immunoSEQ multiplex PCR assay. This is the immuneACCESS table as TCRdb keeps it, with only in-frame sequences that have V and J called. A part of the clones is gone; compared with another copy, unresolved V genes explain less than half, and the rest is unexplained. The sample records 310,000 or so clones, around 91% of which are singletons. About 1.5% of the sample belongs to the ten largest clones. Material for sequencing was PBMCs or T cells enriched from blood (not recorded which). These receptors were obtained from a woman between 18 and 29 years old with acute COVID-19.

The gene calls are TRBV19 and TRBJ1-2, with unresolved D. The germline gives CDR1 LNHDA, CDR2 SQIVND (reference sequence). The V end was cut by 7 bases, the J end by 4 bases, with 10 bases between. The length of the CDR3 is 12 residues. The CDR3 spells CASTKEGYGYTF. The CDR3 DNA reads TGTGCCAGTACTAAGGAGGGCTATGGCTACACCTTC.

The gene calls are TRBV2 and TRBJ2-3, with a tentative D call TRBD2 (6 bases). The CDR3 consists of 15 residues. The V end was cut by 0 bases, the J end by 10 bases, with 17 bases between. The germline CDR1 and CDR2 sequences are SNHLY and FYNNEI. In DNA form, the CDR3 reads TGTGCCAGCAGTGAAGCGGCCAGTGGGGAGGCGGCGCAGTATTTT. It translates to CASSEAASGEAAQYF.

This clone was seen only once. V is TRBV19 and J is TRBJ2-3; 8 positions agree with TRBD2. Trimming took 3 bases from V and 2 from J; bases not matched to a gene: 4. This CDR3 has 15 amino acids. From germline, CDR1 is LNHDA and CDR2 SQIVND (reference sequence). The CDR3 here is CASSIIAGPTDTQYF. CDR3 coding DNA: TGTGCCAGTAGTATTATAGCGGGACCCACAGATACGCAGTATTTT.

In nucleotides, the CDR3 is TGCGCCAGCAGTGAGTCGCCTCAAAGGGGTCTAAGCAGGGTGCTCACAGATACGCAGTATTTT. Amino acids: CASSESPQRGLSRVLTDTQYF. J is TRBJ2-3 and V is TRBV10-2; maybe TRBD1 (5 bases). Looked up from germline, CDR1 is WSHSY and CDR2 is SAAADI. V was clipped by 0 bases and J by 2 bases, with 27 bases between them. The CDR3 sequence is 21 residues long.

The chain uses TRBV29-1 and TRBJ1-2; 7 nucleotides agree with TRBD1. V shed 5 bases and J 3 bases; nucleotides not matched to a gene: 9. CDR1 is SQVTM and CDR2 is ANQGSEA in the germline V gene. The CDR3 extends over 14 amino acids. CDR3 in amino acids: CSVLTGVDDYGYTF. CDR3 nucleotide sequence: TGCAGCGTTCTTACAGGGGTTGACGACTATGGCTACACCTTC. Looking up the rest from reference TRBV29-1 and TRBJ1-2 gives the full variable domain: SAVISQKPSRDICQRGTSLTIQCQVDSQVTMMFWYRQQPGQSLTLIATANQGSEATYESGFVIDKFPISRPNLTFSTLTVSNMSPEDSSIYLCSVLTGVDDYGYTFGSGTRLTVV.

This clone was observed a handful of times. J is TRBJ2-3 and V is TRBV7-2, with a tentative D call TRBD1 (6 bases). V lost 5 bases, J lost 1 base, and 22 bases lay in between. Per germline, CDR1 SGHTA and CDR2 FQGNSA. The CDR3 consists of 18 residues. CDR3 sequence reads: CASSDARDIGYGTDTQYF. The CDR3 DNA sequence: TGTGCCAGCAGCGACGCCCGGGACATCGGCTATGGCACAGATACGCAGTATTTT.

This sequence joins TRBV29-1 and TRBJ2-1, with D tentatively TRBD1 (6 bases). V shed 5 bases and J shed 0 bases, with 20 bases lying between them. The CDR3 length is 17 residues. In germline, CDR1 is SQVTM, CDR2 ANQGSEA. CDR3 sequence: CSVLGHTSDRSYNEQFF. In DNA, the CDR3 is TGCAGCGTTTTGGGACATACAAGCGACCGCTCCTACAATGAGCAGTTCTTC.

The genes are TRBV5-1 and TRBJ2-2, with TRBD2 matching 12 bases. This CDR3 region has 18 residues. Germline CDR1 SGHRS, CDR2 YFSETQ. Trimming cost V 4 bases and J 1 base; bases outside gene matches: 8. CDR3 sequence reads: CASSRRLAGVRNTGELFF. In nucleotides, the CDR3 is TGCGCCAGCAGCCGAAGACTAGCGGGAGTTCGGAACACCGGGGAGCTGTTTTTT. The full variable domain, in which reference TRBV5-1 and TRBJ2-2 provide the parts outside the CDR3, is KAGVTQTPRYLIKTRGQQVTLSCSPISGHRSVSWYQQTPGQGLQFLFEYFSETQRNKGNFPGRFSGRQFSNSRSEMNVSTLELGDSALYLCASSRRLAGVRNTGELFFGEGSRLTVL.

The genes are TRBV3-1 (or the pseudogene TRBV3-2) and TRBJ1-1, with D possibly TRBD1 on 5 matching bases. V was trimmed by 7 bases and J by 4 bases, leaving 13 bases between them. From germline, CDR1 is LGHDT and CDR2 YNNKEL (reference sequence). CDR3 length equals 13 residues. The CDR3 DNA reads TGTGCCAGCACTTTGGGGGGGTCCACTGAAGCTTTCTTT. Translating gives CASTLGGSTEAFF.

The sample holds one count of this clone. The rearrangement uses TRBV7-2 and TRBJ1-3; D is perhaps TRBD1 (5 bases). V lost 1 base and J lost 4, with 11 bases in between. Germline CDR1 is SGHTA and CDR2 is FQGNSA. CDR3 size: 15 residues. The CDR3 nucleotides read TGTGCCAGCAGCTTAGGACAGCCGCTAGGAAACACCATATATTTT. The encoded protein is CASSLGQPLGNTIYF.

This clone was detected once. The rearrangement joins TRBV12-5 to TRBJ1-1, with D perhaps TRBD1 (6 bases). Trimming cost V 4 bases and J 13 bases, with 22 bases left between them. The CDR3 contains 14 residues. Germline CDR1 reads LGHNT; CDR2 reads FRNRAP. CDR3 in DNA: TGTGCTAGTGGTTACGATAGAATACAGGGACATATTTTCTTT. Protein product: CASGYDRIQGHIFF.

CDR3: CASSQGWTRPSGANVLTF. The CDR3 DNA sequence: TGTGCCAGCAGCCAAGGTTGGACACGTCCCTCTGGGGCCAACGTCCTGACTTTC. V and J are TRBV3-1 (or the pseudogene TRBV3-2) and TRBJ2-6; D is possibly TRBD1 (5 bases). The CDR3 spans 18 residues. Germline V gene lookup returns CDR1 LGHDT and CDR2 YNNKEL (reference sequence). V gave up 1 base and J gave up 0 bases, with 13 bases separating them.

The chain employs TRBV14 and TRBJ1-4, with 7 bases aligning to TRBD1. V gave up 4 bases and J gave up 8 bases; unmatched junction bases: 10. Germline V gene lookup returns CDR1 SGHDN and CDR2 FVKESK. This CDR3 has 15 amino acids. The CDR3: CASSPPGQRQEKLFF. The CDR3 DNA follows: TGTGCCAGCAGCCCGCCGGGACAGCGACAAGAAAAACTGTTTTTT.

This chain uses TRBV7-8 with TRBJ2-7; TRBD1 matches 7 bases. The CDR3 totals 15 residues. J gave up 5 bases and V 3 bases, and 10 bases lay outside the gene matches. The germline V gene encodes CDR1 SGHVS and CDR2 FQNEAQ. DNA of the CDR3: TGTGCCAGCAGCTTCGACCGGGACAGTCGTAACGAGCAGTACTTC. Protein: CASSFDRDSRNEQYF.

V is TRBV7-3 and J is TRBJ2-1; possible D gene TRBD2, 7 bases. Trimming cost V 6 bases and J 0 bases, with 15 bases left between them. This CDR3 comprises 16 residues. Germline CDR1 and CDR2: SGHTA and FQGTGA. The DNA of the CDR3 is TGTGCCAGCAGTCCCAGCGGGACAAGCTCCTACAATGAGCAGTTCTTC. Translation: CASSPSGTSSYNEQFF.

V and J are TRBV7-6 and TRBJ2-1; 13 bases match TRBD2. Germline lookup yields CDR1 SGHVS and CDR2 FNYEAQ. The ends lost 4 bases at V and 5 bases at J; junction bases unmatched: 5. CDR3 length: 16 residues. The DNA for the CDR3 is TGTGCCAGCAGCTACGAAACTAGCGGGAGGGACAATGAGCAGTTCTTC. Translated, it gives CASSYETSGRDNEQFF.

This clone was seen more than once but under ten times. This chain connects TRBV5-5 to TRBJ1-4, with 7 positions matching TRBD1. Trimming removed 4 bases from V and 2 bases from J; junction bases left unmatched: 2. Germline V gene sequence: CDR1 SGHKS, CDR2 YYEKEE (reference sequence). The CDR3 is 14 residues long. The CDR3 DNA sequence: TGTGCCAGCAGCCTGACAGGGACTAATGAAAAACTGTTTTTT. It is translated as CASSLTGTNEKLFF.

The V and J genes are TRBV7-3 and TRBJ2-1; TRBD1 agrees at 8 bases. The CDR3 sequence is 16 residues long. V lost 5 bases, J lost 2 bases, and 8 bases stayed unmatched. Germline V lookup: CDR1 SGHTA, CDR2 FQGTGA. In nucleotides, the CDR3 is TGTGCCAGCAGCCGAAGTGGACAGGGAGCCTACAATGAGCAGTTCTTC. This sequence encodes CASSRSGQGAYNEQFF.

The chain uses TRBV28 and TRBJ1-1, with 8 bases that match TRBD1. Losses at the gene ends were 3 bases for V and 1 base for J; bases not matched to a gene: 10. Germline CDR1 MDHEN, CDR2 SYDVKM. This CDR3 is built from 17 residues. The CDR3 here is CASSFQTGEGTNTEAFF. The CDR3 region has the DNA TGTGCCAGCAGTTTCCAGACAGGGGAGGGAACGAACACTGAAGCTTTCTTT.

The chain recombines TRBV18 with TRBJ1-4; D is unclear. CDR1 is KGHSH and CDR2 is LQKENI in the germline V gene. V was cut by 4 bases and J by 8 bases, with 14 bases left in between. This CDR3 is 14 amino acids long. CDR3 sequence: CASSRSGFQEKLFF. CDR3 nucleotides: TGTGCCAGCTCACGGTCCGGGTTTCAAGAAAAACTGTTTTTT.

The V call is TRBV11-3, the J call TRBJ2-1; D is possibly TRBD2 (5 bases). V lost 1 base and J 6 bases, leaving 19 bases between the germline ends. This CDR3 is built from 17 residues. Looked up from germline, CDR1 is SGHNT and CDR2 is YENEEA. CDR3 loop: CASSLGGIQSNRNEQFF. The CDR3 DNA sequence: TGTGCCAGCAGCTTAGGAGGGATCCAATCCAATCGCAATGAGCAGTTCTTC.

The V and J genes are TRBV19 and TRBJ1-3; D might be TRBD1 (6 bases). This CDR3 contains 13 residues. V was shortened by 8 bases and J by 0 bases, with 8 bases between the two germline ends. Germline V lookup: CDR1 LNHDA, CDR2 SQIVND (reference sequence). CDR3 bases: TGTGCCAGTGGGGGCGTCTCTGGAAACACCATATATTTT. This gives the protein CASGGVSGNTIYF. Combining the CDR3 with reference TRBV19 and TRBJ1-3 gives the whole variable domain DGGITQSPKYLFRKEGQNVTLSCEQNLNHDAMYWYRQDPGQGLRLIYYSQIVNDFQKGDIAEGYSVSREKKESFPLTVTSAQKNPTAFYLCASGGVSGNTIYFGEGSWLTVV.

V gene TRBV18 combines with J gene TRBJ2-1; TRBD2 matches 9 bases. CDR1 and CDR2 (germline): KGHSH, LQKENI. V lost 4 bases, J lost 15 bases, and 7 bases stayed unmatched. CDR3 length: 12 residues. The DNA of the CDR3 is TGTGCCAGCTCACGCGCGCGGGAGGGCTCGTTCTTC. It codes for CASSRAREGSFF.

The chain joins TRBV25-1 to TRBJ2-7, with 9 bases fitting TRBD1. Germline V gene sequence: CDR1 MGHDK, CDR2 SYGVNS. The CDR3 is made up of 15 amino acids. V shed 2 bases, J shed 3 bases, and the junction held 5 bases outside the gene matches. As DNA, the CDR3 is TGTGCCAGCAGTGAAAAGGGGACAGGGTACTACGAGCAGTACTTC. This encodes CASSEKGTGYYEQYF.

This chain uses TRBV10-3 with TRBJ1-1, with 7 nucleotides matching TRBD1. J lost 0 bases, V lost 10 bases, and 20 bases had no gene match. Germline assignment: CDR1 ENHRY and CDR2 SYGVKD. This CDR3 contains 18 residues. The CDR3 sequence is CATATLDRAGNLNTEAFF. CDR3 nucleotides: TGTGCCACAGCCACCTTAGACAGGGCAGGAAACTTGAACACTGAAGCTTTCTTT.

The rearrangement joins TRBV11-2 to TRBJ2-1; 14 bases agree with TRBD2. Per germline, CDR1 SGHAT and CDR2 FQNNGV. CDR3 length equals 19 residues. J was trimmed by 1 base and V by 4 bases; bases with no gene match: 9. In DNA, the CDR3 is TGTGCCAGCAGCTCAAGAGGGACTAGCGGGAGTGGGTCCTACAATGAGCAGTTCTTC. Protein product: CASSSRGTSGSGSYNEQFF.